This paragraph reports one TCR beta chain. Its antigen is not identified. The data originate from a study of naive and memory T cell subsets. Notes on the study in general: A few larger clonotypes appeared in naive repertoires, especially CD8, possibly memory cells re-expressing CD45RA. Over 85% of naive TCR sequences appeared only once after error correction, unlike memory subsets.

The beta constant-region primer was an equimolar mix of two oligonucleotides covering TRBC1 and TRBC2. Nested alpha and beta constant-region primers with the SP2 primer drove four PCR rounds on ligated cDNA. Via MiXCR, TCRdb re-called the UMI-ligation and nested PCR reads, giving one row per CDR3 protein. The table lists over 80,000 distinct CDR3 sequences, approximately 10% of them singletons, with just over 0.13% in the top ten. The origin of this receptor is a human donor in good health. The sample consisted of naive CD4+ T cells from blood.

The CDR3 is CASSSLLPGQLSYGYTF. The CDR3 DNA sequence: TGTGCCAGCTCCTCACTTCTACCGGGACAGCTCTCATATGGCTACACCTTC. The rearrangement links TRBV18 to TRBJ1-2; 7 bases map to TRBD1. With 6 bases clipped from V and 5 bases from J, the junction kept 18 bases outside the gene matches. The germline CDR1 and CDR2 sequences are KGHSH and LQKENI. This CDR3 comprises 17 residues.